Listed below are T cell receptor beta chains from one sample, sequenced in a study of early T cells in non-severe SARS-CoV-2 infection. TCRdb recomputed calls from the 5' RACE reads with MiXCR, one row per CDR3 protein. The sample has about 34,000 distinct CDR3 sequences; 4.5% to 7% are singletons. Specimen: whole blood. All receptors come from an adult who was a healthcare worker with PCR-confirmed SARS-CoV-2 infection or an uninfected control (not recorded which). Each CDR3 is given with its conserved first and last residue. D genes are given only for firm matches. Rows may omit the clone size; those that give it use once, few, many or a size class.

>TRBJ2-5|-|TRBV4-1|-
CASSQDNRREETQYF
TGCGCCAGCAGCCAAGATAACCGGCGGGAAGAGACCCAGTACTTC
>TRBJ2-2|few|TRBV10-2|-
CASSESMGVGELFF
TGCGCCAGCAGTGAGTCGATGGGCGTCGGGGAGCTGTTTTTT
>TRBJ1-5|-|TRBV6-6|TRBD1
CASSGQGVSQPQHF
TGTGCCAGCTCGGGACAGGGTGTGAGTCAGCCCCAGCATTTT
>TRBJ1-4|many|TRBV7-9|TRBD1
CASSSTGGNEKLFF
TGTGCCAGCAGCTCAACAGGGGGCAATGAAAAACTGTTTTTT
>TRBJ2-4|few|TRBV13|TRBD1
CASSLRDGQGRNIQYF
TGTGCCAGCAGCCTCCGAGACGGACAGGGGAGAAACATTCAGTACTTC
>TRBJ2-2|-|TRBV9|-
CASSVGGSTGELFF
TGTGCCAGCAGCGTTGGAGGGAGCACCGGGGAGCTGTTTTTT
>TRBJ2-1|many|TRBV10-2|TRBD2
CASRLAGGYNEQFF
TGCGCCAGCAGGTTAGCGGGAGGGTACAATGAGCAGTTCTTC
>TRBJ2-3|many|TRBV11-2|-
CASSFPRGHAATDTQYF
TGTGCCAGCAGCTTTCCTAGGGGTCACGCCGCTACAGATACGCAGTATTTT
>TRBJ2-3|many|TRBV5-1|TRBD2
CASSGGTRADTQYF
TGCGCCAGCAGCGGAGGGACTAGAGCAGATACGCAGTATTTT
>TRBJ1-3|many|TRBV3-1|-
CASSQETFSGNTIYF
TGTGCCAGCAGCCAAGAAACTTTCTCTGGAAACACCATATATTTT
>TRBJ2-7|many|TRBV10-2|TRBD2
CATNLAAGEQYF
TGCGCCACCAACCTAGCGGCGGGGGAGCAGTACTTC
>TRBJ2-3|many|TRBV2|-
CASSVMGADTQYF
TGTGCCAGCAGTGTAATGGGGGCAGATACGCAGTATTTT
>TRBJ2-7|few|TRBV20-1|-
CSARGVAYEQYF
TGCAGTGCTAGAGGTGTAGCCTACGAGCAGTACTTC
>TRBJ2-1|many|TRBV30|-
CAWDNGGGEQFF
TGTGCCTGGGATAACGGGGGCGGTGAGCAGTTCTTC
>TRBJ1-2|few|TRBV7-9|TRBD1
CASSPYGTGINFNYGYTF
TGTGCCAGCAGCCCGTACGGGACAGGGATCAACTTTAACTATGGCTACACCTTC
>TRBJ1-1|many|TRBV28|-
CASKLNTEAFF
TGTGCCAGCAAATTGAACACTGAAGCTTTCTTT
>TRBJ1-5|many|TRBV5-5|-
CASSRRASGGNQPQHF
TGTGCCAGCAGCCGCCGGGCCTCGGGGGGCAATCAGCCCCAGCATTTT
>TRBJ1-1|-|TRBV30|-
CAWTVGTEAFF
TGTGCCTGGACGGTAGGCACTGAAGCTTTCTTT